This TCR beta chain was profiled in a study of shared clonotypes between healthy human individuals. In the case of this clone: Its target is not known.

General observations from the study: Sequencing depth was expected to affect clonotype sharing among donors.

Repertoires were generated with immunoSEQ multiplex PCR, while TCRdb's copy carries only in-frame clones and drops some. The sample carries about 1 million clones, around four fifths recorded once. Sequencing was done on a sample of memory CD4+ T cells sorted from blood. Stated subset: CD45RA-negative fraction. The clonotype was recovered from a man between 18 and 35 years old in good health.

The CDR3 DNA reads TGTGCCAGCAGCCACTGGACAGGGTCCACAGATACGCAGTATTTT. Translation gives CASSHWTGSTDTQYF. This chain connects TRBV13 to TRBJ2-3; 8 positions match TRBD1. The CDR3 consists of 15 residues. With V trimmed by 5 bases and J by 2 bases, 6 bases remained unmatched. Germline loops: CDR1 PRHDT, CDR2 FYEKMQ (reference sequence).